What follows are 5 T cell receptor beta chains derived from one specimen sequenced in a study of T-cell memory formation after mild COVID-19. MiXCR, applied by TCRdb to the 5' RACE reads, yields one record per CDR3 protein. The table lists around 340,000 distinct CDR3 sequences, 21% of them singletons. The sample comprised PBMCs or a T cell subset sorted from them (not recorded which). The origin of the receptors is an adult woman who had mild COVID-19 (a few samples of this study predate the infection). Cell type and time point are not known.

The rearrangement links TRBV27 to TRBJ1-2; 8 positions match TRBD1. The CDR3 runs to 14 residues. V was clipped by 3 bases and J by 4 bases; unmatched bases: 4. Germline values: CDR1 MNHEY, CDR2 SMNVEV (reference sequence). Here the CDR3 reads CASSFSTGGYGYTF. In DNA, the CDR3 is TGTGCCAGCAGTTTTTCTACAGGGGGCTATGGCTACACCTTC.

The V gene is TRBV12-3 or TRBV12-4, the J gene TRBJ1-5; the match to TRBD1 covers 8 bases. CDR3 length equals 14 residues. The V gene end was trimmed by 5 bases and the J gene end by 6 bases; junction bases not matched to a gene: 6. The DNA of the CDR3 is TGTGCCAGCAGTCCGACAGGGGTCAGTCAGCCCCAGCATTTT. This encodes CASSPTGVSQPQHF.

The J gene is TRBJ2-1, the V gene TRBV6-2 or TRBV6-3; no reliable D call. Trimming left V 4 bases short and J 5 bases short, with 6 bases between. This CDR3 is 12 amino acids long. Germline V gene sequence: CDR1 MNHEY, CDR2 SVGEGT. The CDR3 DNA sequence: TGTGCCAGCAGTTTTTGGGACAATGAGCAGTTCTTC. It translates to CASSFWDNEQFF.

This clonotype has only a few counts. The CDR3 nucleotides are TGCGCCAGCAGCCAAGTGGGAGGGCTGACAGATACGCAGTATTTT. This sequence encodes CASSQVGGLTDTQYF. The genes are TRBV4-1 and TRBJ2-3, with 7 bases aligning to TRBD2. The V segment lost 1 base and the J segment 3 bases; nucleotides outside the gene matches: 4. Germline-derived CDR1 and CDR2 are MGHRA and YSYEKL. This CDR3 has 15 residues.

The V and J genes are TRBV5-5 and TRBJ2-7; D unclear. Trimming shortened V by 5 bases and J by 3 bases, and 12 bases separated the two germline ends. The germline CDR1 and CDR2 sequences are SGHKS and YYEKEE (reference sequence). The CDR3 is 13 amino acids. CDR3 sequence: CASSPPTIYEQYF. The CDR3 region has the DNA TGTGCCAGCAGTCCTCCCACGATCTACGAGCAGTACTTC.